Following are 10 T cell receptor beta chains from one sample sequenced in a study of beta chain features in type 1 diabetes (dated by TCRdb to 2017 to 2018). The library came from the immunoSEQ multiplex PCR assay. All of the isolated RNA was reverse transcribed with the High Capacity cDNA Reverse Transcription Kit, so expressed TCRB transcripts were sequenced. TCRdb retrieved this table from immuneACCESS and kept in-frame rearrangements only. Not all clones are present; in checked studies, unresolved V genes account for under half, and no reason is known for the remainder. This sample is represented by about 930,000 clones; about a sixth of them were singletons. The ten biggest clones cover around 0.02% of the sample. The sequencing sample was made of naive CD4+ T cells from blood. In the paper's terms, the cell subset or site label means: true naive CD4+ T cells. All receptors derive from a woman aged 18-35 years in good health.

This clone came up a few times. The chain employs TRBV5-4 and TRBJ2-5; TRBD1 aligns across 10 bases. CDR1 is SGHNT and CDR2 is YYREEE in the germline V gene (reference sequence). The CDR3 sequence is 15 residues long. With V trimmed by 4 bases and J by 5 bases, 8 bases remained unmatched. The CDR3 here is CASSIPGTGVETQYF. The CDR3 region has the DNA TGTGCCAGCAGCATACCCGGGACAGGGGTCGAGACCCAGTACTTC.

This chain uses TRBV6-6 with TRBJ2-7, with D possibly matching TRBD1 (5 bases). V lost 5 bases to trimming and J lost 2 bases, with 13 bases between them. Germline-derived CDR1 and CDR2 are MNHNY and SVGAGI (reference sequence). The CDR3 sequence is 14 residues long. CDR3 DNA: TGTGCCAGCAGTCCGGCAGGGTCGACCTACGAGCAGTACTTC. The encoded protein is CASSPAGSTYEQYF.

This CDR3 is CASSIDFQNQPQHF. CDR3 in DNA: TGTGCCAGTAGTATAGATTTCCAGAATCAGCCCCAGCATTTT. The chain joins TRBV19 to TRBJ1-5; D uncertain. CDR1 is LNHDA and CDR2 is SQIVND in the germline V gene (reference sequence). With 0 bases removed from V and 4 bases from J, the gap between germline ends came to 7 bases. This CDR3 is built from 14 residues.

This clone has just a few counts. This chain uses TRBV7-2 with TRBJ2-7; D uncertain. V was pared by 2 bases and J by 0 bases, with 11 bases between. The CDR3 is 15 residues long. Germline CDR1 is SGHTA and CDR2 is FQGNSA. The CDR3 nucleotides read TGTGCCAGCAGCTTAATCGCCCTGAGCTCCTACGAGCAGTACTTC. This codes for CASSLIALSSYEQYF.

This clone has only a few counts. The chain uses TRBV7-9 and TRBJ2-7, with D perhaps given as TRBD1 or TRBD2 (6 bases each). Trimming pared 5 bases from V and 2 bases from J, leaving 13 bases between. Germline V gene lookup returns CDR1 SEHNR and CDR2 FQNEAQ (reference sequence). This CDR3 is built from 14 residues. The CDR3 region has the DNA TGTGCCAGCAGCCGAACCGGGGGCCCCTACGAGCAGTACTTC. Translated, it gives CASSRTGGPYEQYF.

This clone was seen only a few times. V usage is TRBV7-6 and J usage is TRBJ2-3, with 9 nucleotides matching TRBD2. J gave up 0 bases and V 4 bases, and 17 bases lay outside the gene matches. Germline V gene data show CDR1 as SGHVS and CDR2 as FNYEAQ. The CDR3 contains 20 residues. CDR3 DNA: TGTGCCAGCAGCTCGTACTATAATGCCATCAGCGGGAGGAGCACAGATACGCAGTATTTT. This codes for CASSSYYNAISGRSTDTQYF. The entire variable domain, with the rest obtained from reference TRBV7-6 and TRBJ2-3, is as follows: GAGVSQSPRYKVTKRGQDVALRCDPISGHVSLYWYRQALGQGPEFLTYFNYEAQQDKSGLPNDRFSAERPEGSISTLTIQRTEQRDSAMYRCASSSYYNAISGRSTDTQYFGPGTRLTVL.

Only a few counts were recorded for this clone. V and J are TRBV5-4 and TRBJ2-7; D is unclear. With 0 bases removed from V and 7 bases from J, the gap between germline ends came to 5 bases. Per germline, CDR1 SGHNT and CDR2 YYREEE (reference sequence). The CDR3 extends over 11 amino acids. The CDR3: CASSLGGEQYF. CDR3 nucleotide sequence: TGTGCCAGCAGCTTGGGCGGAGAGCAGTACTTC.

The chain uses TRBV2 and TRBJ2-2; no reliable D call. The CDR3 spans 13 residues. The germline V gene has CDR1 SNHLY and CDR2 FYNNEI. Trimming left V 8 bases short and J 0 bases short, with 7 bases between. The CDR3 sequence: CASLGTNTGELFF. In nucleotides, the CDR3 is TGTGCCAGCTTGGGTACGAACACCGGGGAGCTGTTTTTT. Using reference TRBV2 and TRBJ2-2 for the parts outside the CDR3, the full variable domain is EPEVTQTPSHQVTQMGQEVILRCVPISNHLYFYWYRQILGQKVEFLVSFYNNEISEKSEIFDDQFSVERPDGSNFTLKIRSTKLEDSAMYFCASLGTNTGELFFGEGSRLTVL.

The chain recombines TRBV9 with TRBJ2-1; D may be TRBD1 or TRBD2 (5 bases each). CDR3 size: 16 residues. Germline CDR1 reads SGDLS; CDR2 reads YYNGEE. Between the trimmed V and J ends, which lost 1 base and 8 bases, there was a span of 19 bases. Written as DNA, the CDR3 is TGTGCCAGCAGCGTAAATCGGGACCCATCCATTCATGAGCAGTTCTTC. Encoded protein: CASSVNRDPSIHEQFF.

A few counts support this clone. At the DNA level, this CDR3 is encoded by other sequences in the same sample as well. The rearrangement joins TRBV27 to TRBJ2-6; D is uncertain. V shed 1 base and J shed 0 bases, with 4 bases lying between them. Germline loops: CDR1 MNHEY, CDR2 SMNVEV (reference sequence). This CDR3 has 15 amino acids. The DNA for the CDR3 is TGTGCCAGCAGTTTATGGGGCTCTGGGGCCAACGTCCTGACTTTC. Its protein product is CASSLWGSGANVLTF.